The next 21 T cell receptor beta chains were all read from a single sample in a study of blood T cell repertoires in COVID-19. Using immunoSEQ multiplex PCR, the repertoire was profiled, and TCRdb retains in-frame clones only, with some absent. Of roughly 78,000 clones in the sample, roughly 80% were seen once. The sample comprised peripheral blood. Receptors originate from a man aged 50 to 60 with COVID-19, enrolled during active disease.

The chain joins TRBV2 to TRBJ2-1; the match to TRBD2 covers 12 bases. Germline V gene data show CDR1 as SNHLY and CDR2 as FYNNEI. V was clipped by 9 bases and J by 3 bases; unmatched bases: 3. The CDR3 runs to 14 residues. This chain's CDR3 is CARATSGSYNEQFF. In DNA, the CDR3 is TGTGCCAGGGCGACTAGCGGGAGCTACAATGAGCAGTTCTTC. Full variable domain (rest looked up from reference TRBV2 and TRBJ2-1): EPEVTQTPSHQVTQMGQEVILRCVPISNHLYFYWYRQILGQKVEFLVSFYNNEISEKSEIFDDQFSVERPDGSNFTLKIRSTKLEDSAMYFCARATSGSYNEQFFGPGTRLTVL.

This chain links TRBV7-9 with TRBJ1-6, with 7 bases fitting TRBD1. Germline CDR1 reads SEHNR; CDR2 reads FQNEAQ (reference sequence). With V trimmed by 5 bases and J by 8 bases, 6 bases remained unmatched. CDR3 size: 14 residues. DNA of the CDR3: TGTGCCAGCAGCCAGACAGGGTTCGATTCACCCCTCCACTTT. It is translated as CASSQTGFDSPLHF.

V is TRBV6-5 and J is TRBJ2-2, with a weak D call TRBD1 (6 bases). CDR1 is MNHEY, CDR2 SVGAGI, per germline. The CDR3 totals 14 residues. V lost 7 bases to trimming and J lost 6 bases, with 15 bases between them. This CDR3 reads CASNKAGVAGELFF. The CDR3 DNA sequence: TGTGCCAGCAACAAGGCAGGGGTCGCCGGGGAGCTGTTTTTT.

This clone was observed a handful of times. The chain carries TRBV4-3 and TRBJ2-7, with 10 bases that match TRBD1. Germline CDR1 LGHNA, CDR2 YSLEER. Losses at the gene ends were 4 bases for V and 0 bases for J; bases not matched to a gene: 6. This CDR3 has 16 residues. The CDR3 DNA is TGCGCCAGCAGCCCAGGACAGGGGGATCTCTCCTACGAGCAGTACTTC. It encodes CASSPGQGDLSYEQYF.

This CDR3 reads CAWSVEASHYGYTF. The CDR3 DNA reads as TGTGCCTGGAGTGTAGAGGCATCTCACTATGGCTACACCTTC. V and J are TRBV30 and TRBJ1-2; no definite D call. Germline V gives CDR1 GTSNPN, CDR2 SVGIG (reference sequence). V dropped 0 bases and J dropped 3 bases, with 11 bases sitting between them. The CDR3 contains 14 residues.

This clone was recorded a few times. V and J are TRBV7-2 and TRBJ2-3, with D possibly matching TRBD2 (6 bases). This CDR3 spans 14 amino acids. V was shortened by 5 bases and J by 7 bases, with 16 bases between the two germline ends. Germline V gene sequence: CDR1 SGHTA, CDR2 FQGNSA. The CDR3 DNA is TGTGCCAGCAGCAGGGAGGTACTCAAAAATACGCAGTATTTT. It is translated as CASSREVLKNTQYF.

This clone is medium-sized within its sample. V usage is TRBV27 and J usage is TRBJ1-2, with D possibly being TRBD1 (6 bases). From germline, CDR1 is MNHEY and CDR2 SMNVEV (reference sequence). V lost 2 bases and J lost 5, with 9 bases in between. The CDR3 sequence is 13 residues long. The CDR3: CASSLLQGYGYTF. CDR3 nucleotides: TGTGCCAGCAGTTTACTACAGGGTTATGGCTACACCTTC.

The chain recombines TRBV7-2 with TRBJ1-6; D gene ambiguous. This CDR3 has 13 residues. Trimming took off 3 bases at V and 9 bases at J, with 9 bases between the two ends. The germline V gene has CDR1 SGHTA and CDR2 FQGNSA. The CDR3 reads CASSLREGSPLHF. DNA for the CDR3: TGTGCCAGCAGCTTGCGGGAAGGTTCACCCCTCCACTTT.

V and J are TRBV19 and TRBJ1-2, with D uncertain. Per the germline V gene, CDR1 is LNHDA and CDR2 is SQIVND (reference sequence). Trimming took off 7 bases at V and 6 bases at J, with 12 bases between the two ends. The CDR3 extends over 12 amino acids. The CDR3 protein is CASNQRSNGYTF. CDR3 bases: TGTGCCAGTAACCAGAGGTCGAATGGCTACACCTTC.

This chain uses TRBV7-8 with TRBJ1-1, with D possibly TRBD1 on 6 matching bases. Germline lookup yields CDR1 SGHVS and CDR2 FQNEAQ. The CDR3 contains 15 residues. V was cut by 0 bases and J by 3 bases, with 11 bases left in between. This CDR3 is CASSLALAGDTEAFF. The CDR3 nucleotides are TGTGCCAGCAGCTTAGCGCTGGCAGGGGACACTGAAGCTTTCTTT.

This clone came up once. The chain combines TRBV5-6 with TRBJ1-1, with D possibly TRBD1 on 5 matching bases. CDR1 SGHDT and CDR2 YYEEEE come from the germline V gene. Between the trimmed V and J ends, which lost 0 bases and 1 base, there was a span of 7 bases. The CDR3 spans 14 residues. CDR3 DNA sequence: TGTGCCAGCAGCTTGGTGGACAAGAACACTGAAGCTTTCTTT. This codes for CASSLVDKNTEAFF.

The gene calls are TRBV7-3 and TRBJ2-1; 7 bases align to TRBD2. The length of the CDR3 is 14 residues. From germline, CDR1 is SGHTA and CDR2 FQGTGA. J was trimmed by 4 bases and V by 1 base; bases with no gene match: 1. CDR3 DNA sequence: TGTGCCAGCAGCTTAAAGGGACTATACAATGAGCAGTTCTTC. Translation gives CASSLKGLYNEQFF.

J is TRBJ1-6 and V is TRBV7-9; D is unclear. The germline V gene has CDR1 SEHNR and CDR2 FQNEAQ (reference sequence). The CDR3 length is 13 residues. The V end was cut by 5 bases, the J end by 8 bases, with 10 bases between. DNA for the CDR3: TGTGCCAGCAGCGAAATGAGGGATTCACCCCTCCACTTT. It yields the protein CASSEMRDSPLHF. The full variable domain, with the rest looked up from reference TRBV7-9 and TRBJ1-6, is DTGVSQNPRHKITKRGQNVTFRCDPISEHNRLYWYRQTLGQGPEFLTYFQNEAQLEKSRLLSDRFSAERPKGSFSTLEIQRTEQGDSAMYLCASSEMRDSPLHFGNGTRLTVT.

V usage is TRBV5-4 and J usage is TRBJ2-5; 7 nucleotides agree with TRBD2. The V gene end was trimmed by 5 bases and the J gene end by 5 bases; junction bases not matched to a gene: 3. Germline V gene lookup returns CDR1 SGHNT and CDR2 YYREEE (reference sequence). The CDR3 runs to 12 residues. The CDR3 sequence: CASSSGLETQYF. The CDR3 nucleotides are TGTGCCAGCAGTAGCGGGCTTGAGACCCAGTACTTC.

Details on this clone: Distinct nucleotide sequences in the sample also encode this CDR3. This sequence joins TRBV19 and TRBJ1-1; TRBD1 might be the D (6 bases). The CDR3 contains 14 residues. Germline CDR1 and CDR2: LNHDA and SQIVND (reference sequence). With 3 bases removed from V and 5 bases from J, the gap between germline ends came to 13 bases. This CDR3 reads CASSIVAGETEAFF. The CDR3 nucleotides are TGTGCCAGTAGTATTGTTGCAGGGGAGACTGAAGCTTTCTTT.

The rearrangement links TRBV28 to TRBJ2-2, with D possibly being TRBD2 (6 bases). CDR1 and CDR2 from the germline V gene are MDHEN and SYDVKM. V lost 4 bases and J lost 7, with 22 bases in between. The CDR3 extends over 17 amino acids. The CDR3, as DNA: TGTGCCAGCAGTTACCAATTGCCGGGACTGGCGGGCGGGGAGCTGTTTTTT. Translated, it gives CASSYQLPGLAGGELFF.

This chain uses TRBV9 with TRBJ2-6, with TRBD2 matching 10 bases. The CDR3 is made up of 20 amino acids. Trimming at V came to 1 base and at J to 3 bases, leaving 13 bases not matched to a gene. The V gene's germline CDR1 is SGDLS and CDR2 YYNGEE. CDR3 protein: CASSVRFGASGRIGANVLTF. In DNA form, the CDR3 reads TGTGCCAGCAGCGTACGCTTTGGTGCTAGCGGGAGAATTGGGGCCAACGTCCTGACTTTC.

The chain has TRBV5-1 and TRBJ2-5; a possible D gene is TRBD2 (5 bases). This CDR3 is built from 12 residues. Germline V gene data show CDR1 as SGHRS and CDR2 as YFSETQ. Trimming removed 5 bases from V and 5 bases from J, with 10 bases in between. The CDR3 sequence is CASRAGDETQYF. DNA of the CDR3: TGCGCCAGCAGAGCCGGGGATGAGACCCAGTACTTC. Full variable domain (outside the CDR3, taken from reference TRBV5-1 and TRBJ2-5): KAGVTQTPRYLIKTRGQQVTLSCSPISGHRSVSWYQQTPGQGLQFLFEYFSETQRNKGNFPGRFSGRQFSNSRSEMNVSTLELGDSALYLCASRAGDETQYFGPGTRLLVL.

The V call is TRBV3-1 (or the pseudogene TRBV3-2), the J call TRBJ2-2; 7 bases match TRBD1. J was trimmed by 2 bases and V by 1 base; bases with no gene match: 10. Germline V gene lookup returns CDR1 LGHDT and CDR2 YNNKEL (reference sequence). The CDR3 runs to 18 residues. The chain's CDR3 is CASSQAPPGTANTGELFF. The DNA for the CDR3 is TGTGCCAGCAGCCAAGCCCCCCCGGGGACAGCAAACACCGGGGAGCTGTTTTTT.

The chain recombines TRBV28 with TRBJ1-2; D is undetermined. CDR1 is MDHEN and CDR2 is SYDVKM in the germline V gene. Between the trimmed V and J ends, which lost 3 bases and 4 bases, there was a span of 9 bases. The CDR3 loop spans 13 amino acids. In DNA form, the CDR3 reads TGTGCCAGCAGTTTTAAGCGAAGCTATGGCTACACCTTC. This sequence encodes CASSFKRSYGYTF.

The chain carries TRBV2 and TRBJ2-3, with 11 bases aligning to TRBD2. This CDR3 is built from 18 residues. The germline V gene has CDR1 SNHLY and CDR2 FYNNEI. J lost 4 bases, V lost 4 bases, and 13 bases had no gene match. The chain's CDR3 is CASSGRRLAGGAPDTQYF. CDR3 DNA sequence: TGTGCCAGCAGTGGTAGGCGGCTAGCGGGAGGCGCGCCAGATACGCAGTATTTT.